The sample holds a few counts of the clone carrying this T cell receptor (beta chain). The antigen is undetermined. The graft tissue was processed, and this released both intraepithelial and lamina propria lymphocytes. The data belong to a study of graft-versus-host responses after intestinal transplantation. Study-level background: Every one of the recipients received anti-thymocyte globulin induction and afterwards took tacrolimus and steroids for 3 to 4 years. Findings of the study overall: High graft-versus-host to host-versus-graft clonal ratios were found in allografts of patients who had graft-donor T cell macrochimerism. Early post-transplant falls in HvG clones accompanied the peak levels of circulating GvH clones. Researchers found GvH clones in recipient marrow, and some showed up first in ileum or blood.

Profiling relied on immunoSEQ multiplex PCR, and the TCRdb table lists in-frame clones only, not all of them. This table holds 15,000 to 20,000 clones, around three quarters found once. The CDR3 contains 16 residues. From germline, CDR1 is SGHRS and CDR2 YFSETQ. V lost 4 bases to trimming and J lost 2 bases, with 16 bases between them. Sequenced here: ileum tissue, sampled around 20 days after intestinal transplant. The rearrangement links TRBV5-1 to TRBJ2-4; D might be TRBD1 (5 bases). This TCR derives from a human patient who received an intestinal transplant, so some T cells may come from the graft donor. CDR3 DNA sequence: TGCGCCAGCAGCCTGAGGCCAGGGCTGTCCAAAAACATTCAGTACTTC. Protein sequence: CASSLRPGLSKNIQYF.